These 30 T cell receptor beta chains came from one sample sequenced in a study of T cell clonotyping in hematopoietic cell transplantation. Method: immunoSEQ multiplex PCR; TCRdb's copy keeps in-frame clones and lacks some. The repertoire holds 7,000 or so clones, with about 90% as singletons. Time point given: recipient sample about 28 days before transplant, after cytoreduction. The starting material was peripheral blood mononuclear cells, obtained before stem cell transplant. Receptors originate from a man between 25 and 39 years old with acute myeloid leukemia. Some clones in this sample may be carry-over from other donors' samples.

This sequence joins TRBV29-1 and TRBJ2-7; D ambiguous. Germline CDR1 SQVTM, CDR2 ANQGSEA. The germline V and J ends were trimmed by 4 bases and 0 bases, with 10 bases remaining between them. CDR3 length: 13 amino acids. In DNA form, the CDR3 reads TGCAGCGTTGTGGAAGTACACTCCTACGAGCAGTACTTC. Encoded protein: CSVVEVHSYEQYF.

This sequence joins TRBV5-6 and TRBJ2-7; TRBD1 aligns across 10 bases. Germline V gene data show CDR1 as SGHDT and CDR2 as YYEEEE. CDR3 length: 14 amino acids. V dropped 3 bases and J dropped 5; count of bases not matched to a gene: 5. Here the CDR3 DNA reads TGTGCCAGCAGCTACGGGACAGGGGACGACGAGCAGTACTTC. Its protein product is CASSYGTGDDEQYF.

This chain uses TRBV4-3 with TRBJ1-1; D gene uncertain. Between the trimmed V and J ends, which lost 1 base and 0 bases, there was a span of 9 bases. The CDR3 spans 15 residues. CDR1 is LGHNA, CDR2 YSLEER, per germline. The CDR3 DNA reads as TGCGCCAGCAGCCAAGTGGTCACTTTGAACACTGAAGCTTTCTTT. Amino acid sequence: CASSQVVTLNTEAFF.

The DNA for the CDR3 is TGCAGCGCGGGGCCCCGGAATACCTACGAGCAGTACTTC. Its translation is CSAGPRNTYEQYF. The chain couples TRBV29-1 to TRBJ2-7; D possibly matches TRBD1 or TRBD2 (5 bases each). Looked up from germline, CDR1 is SQVTM and CDR2 is ANQGSEA. V gave up 7 bases and J gave up 2 bases, with 15 bases separating them. This CDR3 has 13 residues.

The chain couples TRBV12-2 to TRBJ1-2; the table calls TRBD1, which could not be checked here. TRBV12-2 is flagged as a pseudogene. CDR3 length: 13 residues. In DNA form, the CDR3 reads TGTGCAAGTCGCTTAGCGGCAGACTATGGCTACACCTTC. Residues: CASRLAADYGYTF.

The gene calls are TRBV7-2 and TRBJ2-3; D is undetermined. V lost 5 bases to trimming and J lost 0 bases, with 12 bases between them. CDR1 and CDR2 from the germline V gene are SGHTA and FQGNSA. There are 15 residues in the CDR3. CDR3: CASSLGRSSTDTQYF. The CDR3 region has the DNA TGTGCCAGCAGCCTGGGCAGGTCTAGCACAGATACGCAGTATTTT.

This chain joins TRBV28 and TRBJ2-1; unclear D gene. The CDR3 has 12 amino acids. From germline, CDR1 is MDHEN and CDR2 SYDVKM. Trimming stripped 2 bases from V and 5 bases from J, with 4 bases between. This CDR3 reads CASSLQDNEQFF. For the CDR3, the DNA is TGTGCCAGCAGTTTACAGGACAATGAGCAGTTCTTC.

A word on this clone: The conserved phenylalanine or tryptophan is not found at the CDR3 terminus, so this likely reflects a read error. V gene TRBV5-1 combines with J gene TRBJ2-7, with 11 bases matching TRBD1. The CDR3 is 16 residues long. The trim removed 3 bases at V and 2 bases at J, leaving 7 bases unmatched. Germline V gives CDR1 SGHRS, CDR2 YFSETQ. The CDR3 spells CASSSNRDRGTYEQYP. CDR3 sequence (DNA): TGCGCCAGCAGCTCGAACCGGGACAGGGGGACCTACGAGCAGTACCCC.

The chain couples TRBV28 to TRBJ1-1, with no clear D. This CDR3 has 15 residues. Germline values: CDR1 MDHEN, CDR2 SYDVKM. V lost 3 bases, J lost 0 bases, and 11 bases lay in between. This CDR3 reads CASSFLEGLNTEAFF. CDR3 nucleotide sequence: TGTGCCAGCAGTTTTTTAGAAGGGTTGAACACTGAAGCTTTCTTT.

The chain carries TRBV5-1 and TRBJ2-3; tentative D call: TRBD2 (6 bases). The germline gives CDR1 SGHRS, CDR2 YFSETQ. This CDR3 region has 14 residues. V gave up 3 bases and J gave up 13 bases, with 21 bases separating them. CDR3 in amino acids: CASSSSGGTPREYF. CDR3 in DNA: TGCGCCAGCAGCTCCTCGGGCGGGACTCCGCGGGAGTATTTT.

This chain links TRBV18 with TRBJ1-5, with TRBD1 as a possible D gene (6 bases). The germline V gene has CDR1 KGHSH and CDR2 LQKENI. With 4 bases removed from V and 3 bases from J, the gap between germline ends came to 7 bases. The CDR3 spans 13 residues. The CDR3 protein is CASSRQDNQPQHF. The CDR3 DNA is TGTGCCAGCTCACGACAGGACAATCAGCCCCAGCATTTT.

The chain recombines TRBV14 with TRBJ1-3; tentative D call: TRBD1 (6 bases). There are 19 residues in the CDR3. Deletions cut 0 bases from V and 0 bases from J, with 18 bases between. CDR1 is SGHDN, CDR2 FVKESK, per germline. CDR3 loop: CASSQDWGRMDLSGNTIYF. The DNA for the CDR3 is TGTGCCAGCAGCCAAGATTGGGGGCGGATGGACCTCTCTGGAAACACCATATATTTT.

This chain links TRBV27 with TRBJ1-4; D remains ambiguous. Between the trimmed V and J ends, which lost 6 bases and 8 bases, there was a span of 16 bases. Germline V lookup: CDR1 MNHEY, CDR2 SMNVEV (reference sequence). The CDR3 consists of 14 residues. CDR3 amino acids: CASSRETMGEKLFF. Here the CDR3 DNA reads TGTGCCAGCAGCCGAGAGACAATGGGGGAAAAACTGTTTTTT.

V and J are TRBV6-1 and TRBJ2-7; 10 bases line up with TRBD1. J was trimmed by 4 bases and V by 4 bases; bases with no gene match: 10. The CDR3 extends over 16 amino acids. Germline loops: CDR1 MNHNS, CDR2 SASEGT. The CDR3 spells CASSAGTGDLGYEQYF. The CDR3 nucleotides are TGTGCCAGCAGTGCGGGGACAGGGGATTTAGGGTACGAGCAGTACTTC.

The chain combines TRBV5-6 with TRBJ1-1; D unresolved. The CDR3 is made up of 11 amino acids. Germline V gene data show CDR1 as SGHDT and CDR2 as YYEEEE. The V gene lost 1 base and the J gene lost 7 bases, with 5 bases spanning the gap. The CDR3 here is CASSLTSEAFF. DNA for the CDR3: TGTGCCAGCAGCTTGACCAGTGAAGCTTTCTTT.

This sequence joins TRBV4-3 and TRBJ1-2; the match to TRBD1 covers 7 bases. Trimming took 4 bases from V and 6 from J; bases not matched to a gene: 8. The CDR3 sequence is 14 residues long. Germline CDR1 reads LGHNA; CDR2 reads YSLEER. The CDR3 DNA reads as TGCGCCAGCAGCCCCGGACAGGAGGGGGATGGCTACACCTTC. This sequence encodes CASSPGQEGDGYTF.

The rearrangement joins TRBV30 to TRBJ1-5; tentative D call: TRBD1 (6 bases). CDR1 GTSNPN and CDR2 SVGIG come from the germline V gene (reference sequence). This CDR3 region has 13 residues. V was shortened by 1 base and J by 7 bases, with 11 bases between the two germline ends. DNA for the CDR3: TGTGCCTGGAGTGCGGGGGCGGAACAGCCCCAGCATTTT. It codes for CAWSAGAEQPQHF.

About this clone: One junction end does not reproduce the germline sequence, and a read error may be involved. The genes are TRBV19 and TRBJ2-2; D is uncertain. The CDR3 loop spans 14 amino acids. Germline loops: CDR1 LNHDA, CDR2 SQIVND (reference sequence). The CDR3 reads CASSIIGNAGELFF. The CDR3 DNA follows: TGTGCCAGTAGTATTATAGGGAACGCCGGGGAGCTGTTTTTT.

The sample holds a few counts of this clone. The chain has TRBV29-1 and TRBJ1-1, with D possibly being TRBD1 (5 bases). The germline V and J ends were trimmed by 7 bases and 5 bases, with 8 bases remaining between them. Germline V lookup: CDR1 SQVTM, CDR2 ANQGSEA. The CDR3 covers 10 residues. CDR3 amino acids: CSAWGTEAFF. CDR3 nucleotide sequence: TGCAGCGCTTGGGGGACTGAAGCTTTCTTT.

This chain connects TRBV5-1 to TRBJ2-5, with D possibly being TRBD1 (6 bases). CDR3 size: 16 residues. V lost 0 bases and J lost 5, with 17 bases in between. The germline gives CDR1 SGHRS, CDR2 YFSETQ. CDR3 in amino acids: CASSLASGVRGETQYF. DNA for the CDR3: TGCGCCAGCAGCTTGGCCTCAGGGGTAAGGGGTGAGACCCAGTACTTC.

The chain joins TRBV10-1 to TRBJ2-3; the match to TRBD2 covers 8 bases. The germline gives CDR1 WNHNN, CDR2 SYGVQD (reference sequence). V shed 6 bases and J 4 bases; nucleotides not matched to a gene: 9. The length of the CDR3 is 15 residues. The CDR3 coding sequence is TGCGCCAGCAGCCCCGGGGTAGCGGGATCAGATACGCAGTATTTT. Its translation is CASSPGVAGSDTQYF.

The rearrangement links TRBV5-6 to TRBJ2-4; 9 bases fit TRBD1. CDR3 length: 15 amino acids. The trim removed 4 bases at V and 3 bases at J, leaving 5 bases unmatched. Germline V gene sequence: CDR1 SGHDT, CDR2 YYEEEE. CDR3 sequence: CASSGTGLGKNIQYF. The DNA for the CDR3 is TGTGCCAGCAGCGGGACAGGGCTTGGCAAAAACATTCAGTACTTC.

CDR3 bases: TGTGCCAGCAGTGAAGGTCCCAGACTAGCGGGGACCTACGAGCAGTACTTC. It yields the protein CASSEGPRLAGTYEQYF. This rearrangement joins TRBV2 to TRBJ2-7, with 11 bases fitting TRBD2. The V segment lost 1 base and the J segment 2 bases; nucleotides outside the gene matches: 7. CDR3 size: 17 residues. Germline-derived CDR1 and CDR2 are SNHLY and FYNNEI. The variable domain in full, with the rest retrieved from reference TRBV2 and TRBJ2-7, is EPEVTQTPSHQVTQMGQEVILRCVPISNHLYFYWYRQILGQKVEFLVSFYNNEISEKSEIFDDQFSVERPDGSNFTLKIRSTKLEDSAMYFCASSEGPRLAGTYEQYFGPGTRLTVT.

The chain is built from TRBV7-9 and TRBJ2-7, with 14 bases matching TRBD2. Germline CDR1 and CDR2: SEHNR and FQNEAQ (reference sequence). This CDR3 is 15 amino acids long. V dropped 3 bases and J dropped 6; count of bases not matched to a gene: 4. DNA for the CDR3: TGTGCCAGCAGCTTCGGGACTAGCGGGAGTGGCGAGCAGTACTTC. Translated: CASSFGTSGSGEQYF.

CDR3 DNA sequence: TGCGCCAGCAGCTTGGGACAGGGAGGAGATACGCAGTATTTT. Amino acids: CASSLGQGGDTQYF. The chain combines TRBV5-1 with TRBJ2-3, with a tentative D call TRBD1 (7 bases). CDR1 is SGHRS and CDR2 is YFSETQ in the germline V gene. V was shortened by 0 bases and J by 5 bases, with 10 bases between the two germline ends. CDR3 length equals 14 residues.

The chain couples TRBV29-1 to TRBJ2-2; the match to TRBD1 covers 7 bases. The CDR3 is made up of 13 amino acids. After removal of 4 bases from V and 4 bases from J, the junction contained 3 bases not matched to a gene. Per the germline V gene, CDR1 is SQVTM and CDR2 is ANQGSEA. The CDR3 DNA follows: TGCAGCGTTGCGGACAGGTTCACCGGGGAGCTGTTTTTT. Residues: CSVADRFTGELFF.

The count of this clone is one. The CDR3 region has the DNA TGTGCCAGCAGCTTGGCCGCTGTTTCAGGGAAGGGCTACACCTTC. This codes for CASSLAAVSGKGYTF. This rearrangement joins TRBV5-6 to TRBJ1-2; maybe TRBD1 (5 bases). CDR1 SGHDT and CDR2 YYEEEE come from the germline V gene. The CDR3 totals 15 residues. V was trimmed by 0 bases and J by 8 bases, leaving 17 bases between them. The full variable domain, its missing parts supplied by reference TRBV5-6 and TRBJ1-2, is DAGVTQSPTHLIKTRGQQVTLRCSPKSGHDTVSWYQQALGQGPQFIFQYYEEEERQRGNFPDRFSGHQFPNYSSELNVNALLLGDSALYLCASSLAAVSGKGYTFGSGTRLTVV.

The chain has TRBV13 and TRBJ2-7; D is undetermined. The CDR3 covers 15 residues. Germline assignment: CDR1 PRHDT and CDR2 FYEKMQ (reference sequence). V lost 2 bases to trimming and J lost 2 bases, with 13 bases between them. The CDR3 loop is CASSLTLTVPYEQYF. The CDR3 bases are TGTGCCAGCAGCTTAACCCTAACGGTCCCCTACGAGCAGTACTTC.

The chain carries TRBV15 and TRBJ1-1; D call uncertain. The V gene lost 2 bases and the J gene lost 1 base, with 8 bases spanning the gap. Germline CDR1 is LNHNV and CDR2 is YYDKDF (reference sequence). The CDR3 runs to 14 residues. The CDR3 region is CATSRHATNTEAFF. The DNA of the CDR3 is TGTGCCACCAGCAGACACGCAACGAACACTGAAGCTTTCTTT.

The V and J genes are TRBV9 and TRBJ1-3; unclear D gene. CDR1 and CDR2 (germline): SGDLS, YYNGEE. The CDR3 length is 15 residues. V was shortened by 0 bases and J by 1 base, with 8 bases between the two germline ends. CDR3 protein: CASSVDLGSGNTIYF. The CDR3 region has the DNA TGTGCCAGCAGCGTAGATTTAGGTTCTGGAAACACCATATATTTT. The full variable domain, in which reference TRBV9 and TRBJ1-3 provide the parts outside the CDR3, is DSGVTQTPKHLITATGQRVTLRCSPRSGDLSVYWYQQSLDQGLQFLIQYYNGEERAKGNILERFSAQQFPDLHSELNLSSLELGDSALYFCASSVDLGSGNTIYFGEGSWLTVV.